These 23 T cell receptor beta chains were sequenced from one sample in a study of cytomegalovirus exposure and HLA in healthy donors. The PCR ran on 60 Vbeta and 13 Jbeta primers. Sequencing was performed with immunoSEQ multiplex PCR; in TCRdb, only in-frame clones are kept and a portion is missing. Found here are about 70,000 clones, roughly 89% of them singletons; the top ten hold 2%. Sequencing input: PBMCs. The receptors here all came from a woman in her 30s in good health and CMV-seronegative.

This sequence joins TRBV6-1 and TRBJ2-1; D is possibly TRBD2 (6 bases). The CDR3 has 15 amino acids. Germline V CDR1 and CDR2: MNHNS, SASEGT. The V and J ends lost 4 bases and 8 bases respectively, with 18 bases between them. CDR3: CASSGWVLTGDEQFF. CDR3 nucleotides: TGTGCCAGCAGTGGGTGGGTCCTCACGGGGGATGAGCAGTTCTTC.

This clone was counted between two and nine times. The rearrangement uses TRBV4-1 and TRBJ2-1; 12 bases line up with TRBD2. Trimming removed 4 bases from V and 7 bases from J; junction bases left unmatched: 11. The CDR3 is made up of 17 amino acids. The germline gives CDR1 MGHRA, CDR2 YSYEKL. The CDR3 sequence: CASSPTTSGSKRNEQFF. CDR3 nucleotide sequence: TGCGCCAGCAGCCCGACGACTAGCGGGAGCAAGCGGAATGAGCAGTTCTTC.

This rearrangement joins TRBV6-5 to TRBJ2-7; D might be TRBD2 (6 bases). Germline V gene data show CDR1 as MNHEY and CDR2 as SVGAGI. Between the trimmed V and J ends, which lost 6 bases and 5 bases, there was a span of 20 bases. The CDR3 consists of 15 residues. Here the CDR3 DNA reads TGTGCCAGCAGACCCCCCCGAGGAGGGGACCACGAGCAGTACTTC. It translates to CASRPPRGGDHEQYF.

This chain connects TRBV19 to TRBJ2-5, with 11 bases fitting TRBD2. V was pared by 8 bases and J by 2 bases, with 4 bases of the junction left unmatched. CDR3 length: 14 residues. Germline CDR1 reads LNHDA; CDR2 reads SQIVND (reference sequence). CDR3 DNA: TGTGCCAGTGAGCCTAGCGGGAGGCAAGAGACCCAGTACTTC. It is translated as CASEPSGRQETQYF.

The CDR3 protein is CASSLTGRTEAFF. CDR3 sequence (DNA): TGTGCCAGCAGCTTAACAGGGAGGACTGAAGCTTTCTTT. J is TRBJ1-1 and V is TRBV7-3; D is undetermined. The CDR3 is made up of 13 amino acids. Trimming took off 0 bases at V and 5 bases at J, with 7 bases between the two ends. Germline V gives CDR1 SGHTA, CDR2 FQGTGA. The whole variable domain, remainder taken from reference TRBV7-3 and TRBJ1-1, is GAGVSQTPSNKVTEKGKYVELRCDPISGHTALYWYRQSLGQGPEFLIYFQGTGAADDSGLPNDRFFAVRPEGSVSTLKIQRTERGDSAVYLCASSLTGRTEAFFGQGTRLTVV.

V gene TRBV28 combines with J gene TRBJ2-3; 9 nucleotides agree with TRBD1. With 8 bases clipped from V and 4 bases from J, the junction kept 7 bases outside the gene matches. Germline CDR1 MDHEN, CDR2 SYDVKM. The CDR3 is 14 residues long. The CDR3 reads CASAGTGISDTQYF. Here the CDR3 DNA reads TGTGCCAGCGCCGGGACAGGGATATCAGATACGCAGTATTTT.

V usage is TRBV27 and J usage is TRBJ1-6; D is perhaps TRBD1 (6 bases). Trimming cost V 5 bases and J 8 bases, with 13 bases left between them. The CDR3 consists of 14 residues. Germline V gene lookup returns CDR1 MNHEY and CDR2 SMNVEV (reference sequence). The CDR3 DNA reads TGTGCCAGCAGTCTCCGGGACATCGATTCACCCCTCCACTTT. Its translation is CASSLRDIDSPLHF.

The rearrangement joins TRBV5-1 to TRBJ2-5; 12 nucleotides line up with TRBD2. The J call could be wrong; TRBJ2-7 is a better fit for the DNA end. The germline gives CDR1 SGHRS, CDR2 YFSETQ. The CDR3 length is 16 residues. The CDR3 DNA reads as TGCGCCAGCAGCTTAGAGGGACTAGCGGGCTCCTACGAGCAGTACTTC. Amino acids: CASSLEGLAGSYEQYF.

The rearrangement links TRBV28 to TRBJ1-3; possible D gene TRBD1, 5 bases. CDR1 MDHEN and CDR2 SYDVKM come from the germline V gene. V was shortened by 5 bases and J by 4 bases, with 18 bases between the two germline ends. CDR3 size: 16 residues. The CDR3 is CASSNPKGWRGNTIYF. Written as DNA, the CDR3 is TGTGCCAGCAGTAACCCGAAGGGGTGGCGAGGAAACACCATATATTTT.

V is TRBV6-5 and J is TRBJ2-7, with D possibly TRBD2 on 6 matching bases. Per germline, CDR1 MNHEY and CDR2 SVGAGI. V was trimmed by 5 bases and J by 7 bases, leaving 15 bases between them. There are 13 residues in the CDR3. The CDR3 loop is CASSRLVSLEQYF. In nucleotides, the CDR3 is TGTGCCAGCAGTCGACTAGTTTCTTTGGAGCAGTACTTC.

This clone was counted a few times. V and J are TRBV6-4 and TRBJ2-3; 9 nucleotides match TRBD2. J lost 3 bases, V lost 6 bases, and 7 bases had no gene match. In germline, CDR1 is MRHNA, CDR2 SNTAGT. CDR3 size: 15 residues. CDR3 region: CASSRLAEGTDTQYF. Here the CDR3 DNA reads TGTGCCAGCAGCCGACTAGCGGAGGGGACAGATACGCAGTATTTT.

With respect to this clone: The junction departs from germline at one end; a sequencing error may be responsible. In the same sample, other DNA sequences code for this CDR3. The J gene is TRBJ1-3, the V gene TRBV5-6; no clear D gene. CDR3 length: 17 residues. Germline V gene sequence: CDR1 SGHDT, CDR2 YYEEEE. The CDR3 protein is CASSLAGGALSGNTIYF. The CDR3 nucleotides are TGCGCCAGCAGCTTGGCGGGAGGAGCCCTCTCTGGAAACACCATATATTTT.

The chain joins TRBV5-1 to TRBJ2-1, with D maybe TRBD2 (5 bases). V lost 2 bases to trimming and J lost 5 bases, with 11 bases between them. CDR1 SGHRS and CDR2 YFSETQ come from the germline V gene. This CDR3 is built from 14 residues. CDR3 in amino acids: CASSFRGGHNEQFF. CDR3 sequence (DNA): TGCGCCAGCAGCTTTCGCGGAGGTCACAATGAGCAGTTCTTC. The entire variable domain, with the rest obtained from reference TRBV5-1 and TRBJ2-1, is as follows: KAGVTQTPRYLIKTRGQQVTLSCSPISGHRSVSWYQQTPGQGLQFLFEYFSETQRNKGNFPGRFSGRQFSNSRSEMNVSTLELGDSALYLCASSFRGGHNEQFFGPGTRLTVL.

The chain recombines TRBV19 with TRBJ2-7; D might be TRBD1 (5 bases). The CDR3 consists of 14 residues. Germline lookup yields CDR1 LNHDA and CDR2 SQIVND (reference sequence). The V gene lost 3 bases and the J gene lost 6 bases, with 15 bases spanning the gap. The CDR3, as DNA: TGTGCCAGTAGTATTGCAGGGATGGTAAGCGAGCAGTACTTC. Its translation is CASSIAGMVSEQYF.

This clone was detected once. The chain recombines TRBV6-5 with TRBJ1-3, with D possibly matching TRBD1 (6 bases). Germline V gene data show CDR1 as MNHEY and CDR2 as SVGAGI. The CDR3 spans 14 residues. The V end lost 2 bases, the J end lost 8 bases, and 13 bases lay between the germline ends. The DNA for the CDR3 is TGTGCCAGCAGTTACAACGGGGGGCTAGACACCATATATTTT. This sequence encodes CASSYNGGLDTIYF.

The rearrangement links TRBV19 to TRBJ1-4; 7 bases fit TRBD1. Germline lookup yields CDR1 LNHDA and CDR2 SQIVND (reference sequence). The junction had 7 bases not matched to a gene; V was cut back by 6 bases and J by 0 bases. The CDR3 totals 16 residues. The CDR3 nucleotides read TGTGCCAGTAGGCGTACAGGGGCTGCAACTAATGAAAAACTGTTTTTT. The encoded protein is CASRRTGAATNEKLFF.

J is TRBJ2-3 and V is TRBV5-6; D is unclear. Germline V gene lookup returns CDR1 SGHDT and CDR2 YYEEEE. V lost 0 bases and J 4 bases, leaving 6 bases between the germline ends. This CDR3 contains 13 residues. The CDR3 DNA is TGTGCCAGCAGCTTGGGTAGCCCAGATACGCAGTATTTT. This translates into CASSLGSPDTQYF.

The chain carries TRBV6-5 and TRBJ2-1; the match to TRBD2 covers 9 bases. Germline V gene data show CDR1 as MNHEY and CDR2 as SVGAGI. After removal of 6 bases from V and 5 bases from J, the junction contained 8 bases not matched to a gene. The CDR3 spans 15 residues. CDR3: CASSILAGLDNEQFF. The DNA for the CDR3 is TGTGCCAGCAGCATACTAGCGGGCCTTGACAATGAGCAGTTCTTC.

The genes are TRBV19 and TRBJ1-2, with no clear D. Germline V gives CDR1 LNHDA, CDR2 SQIVND (reference sequence). The length of the CDR3 is 15 residues. The ends were cut back, 3 bases at V and 1 base at J, with 12 bases in the middle. CDR3 coding DNA: TGTGCCAGTAGTATCCAGGCAGGAGGTAACTATGGCTACACCTTC. Translating gives CASSIQAGGNYGYTF.

V usage is TRBV19 and J usage is TRBJ2-2; 8 bases map to TRBD1. This CDR3 contains 16 residues. V lost 7 bases to trimming and J lost 1 base; unmatched junction nucleotides: 8. CDR1 and CDR2 from the germline V gene are LNHDA and SQIVND (reference sequence). CDR3 coding DNA: TGTGCCAGTACAAATTTCGGGACAGGGAACACCGGGGAGCTGTTTTTT. Translated: CASTNFGTGNTGELFF.

The chain carries TRBV28 and TRBJ2-3; no reliable D call. The CDR3 loop spans 12 amino acids. Per the germline V gene, CDR1 is MDHEN and CDR2 is SYDVKM. The V and J ends lost 2 bases and 8 bases respectively, with 8 bases between them. In DNA form, the CDR3 reads TGTGCCAGCAGTTTAGAATGGAGTACGCAGTATTTT. Its protein product is CASSLEWSTQYF.

The J gene is TRBJ2-1, the V gene TRBV10-3; 10 bases align to TRBD2. V lost 0 bases, J lost 0 bases, and 2 bases stayed unmatched. The germline gives CDR1 ENHRY, CDR2 SYGVKD. The CDR3 sequence is 17 residues long. The CDR3, as DNA: TGTGCCATCAGTGAGTCAAGGACTAGCGGCTCCTACAATGAGCAGTTCTTC. Its translation is CAISESRTSGSYNEQFF.

The rearrangement links TRBV2 to TRBJ2-2; 12 positions agree with TRBD1. The CDR3 totals 15 residues. V gave up 6 bases and J gave up 3 bases; unmatched junction bases: 2. Germline-derived CDR1 and CDR2 are SNHLY and FYNNEI. The CDR3 nucleotides are TGTGCCAGCAGGGGACAGGGGGCGTACACCGGGGAGCTGTTTTTT. It translates to CASRGQGAYTGELFF.